What follows is one T cell receptor beta chain and its context. The data were obtained in a study of blood T cell repertoires in COVID-19. CDR1 and CDR2 (germline): SGHTA, FQGTGA. V was shortened by 2 bases and J by 0 bases, with 11 bases between the two germline ends. The CDR3 totals 16 residues. Authors' processing steps: Amplification of reference gene primers was used by the study to estimate nucleated cell counts. The method was immunoSEQ multiplex PCR; TCRdb's version includes in-frame clones alone and lacks a portion of them. V, J and clone size derive from that table, while D and trimming were established from the DNA sequence. The sample has some 110,000 clones, approximately 74% seen once.

Sequencing was carried out using peripheral blood. The origin of this receptor is a man aged 80 or over with COVID-19, enrolled during active disease. The chain has TRBV7-3 and TRBJ2-1; TRBD2 is a possible D gene (5 bases). CDR3 nucleotide sequence: TGTGCCAGCAGCTTAGAGGGCCGGACCTCCTACAATGAGCAGTTCTTC. This codes for CASSLEGRTSYNEQFF.